The 5 T cell receptor beta chains given below trace back to one sample, sequenced in a study of CD8+CD57+ T cells in acquired aplastic anemia. For CDR3 and TCR beta VDJ profiling, genomic DNA was the template used. Each CDR3 protein gets one entry after TCRdb re-called the reads with MiXCR. The repertoire holds some 170,000 distinct CDR3 sequences, with about two thirds as singletons. Only patients with CD8+CD57+ cell expansion on flow cytometry were chosen for sequencing. The sequenced material came from sorted CD4+, CD8+, or CD8+CD57+ T cells (not recorded which) from PBMCs. These receptor sequences come from a human donor with aplastic anemia.

This chain connects TRBV9 to TRBJ1-3; D gene uncertain. Germline V lookup: CDR1 SGDLS, CDR2 YYNGEE. The CDR3 is 13 residues long. V gave up 0 bases and J gave up 4 bases, with 5 bases separating them. The chain's CDR3 is CASSVAPGNTIYF. As DNA, the CDR3 is TGTGCCAGCAGCGTAGCTCCAGGAAACACCATATATTTT.

CDR3 DNA: TGTGCCAGCAGTATCGCCCGACTGGATACGCAGTATTTT. It yields the protein CASSIARLDTQYF. The V gene is TRBV6-5, the J gene TRBJ2-3; D is undetermined. The CDR3 is 13 amino acids. Germline-derived CDR1 and CDR2 are MNHEY and SVGAGI. The germline V and J ends were trimmed by 5 bases and 6 bases, with 12 bases remaining between them.

The gene calls are TRBV7-8 and TRBJ2-2; 7 nucleotides line up with TRBD2. V was clipped by 3 bases and J by 4 bases; unmatched bases: 5. This CDR3 is 15 amino acids long. Germline V CDR1 and CDR2: SGHVS, FQNEAQ. CDR3 sequence: CASSLGTTSTGELFF. In DNA form, the CDR3 reads TGTGCCAGCAGCTTGGGGACTACGTCCACCGGGGAGCTGTTTTTT.

V gene TRBV9 combines with J gene TRBJ2-7, with D possibly TRBD2 on 6 matching bases. Germline lookup yields CDR1 SGDLS and CDR2 YYNGEE. The CDR3 spans 14 residues. Trimming took 4 bases from V and 6 from J, leaving 17 bases between them. The CDR3, as DNA: TGTGCCAGCAGCACCCAATCCGCCGGGGGCGAGCAGTACTTC. It is translated as CASSTQSAGGEQYF.

CDR3 coding DNA: TGTGCCACCACCACAGGGCTGTGCTCTGGGGCCAACGTCCTGACTTTC. Its translation: CATTTGLCSGANVLTF. The chain combines TRBV15 with TRBJ2-6, with D perhaps matching TRBD1 (6 bases). Trimming left V 7 bases short and J 0 bases short, with 13 bases between. This CDR3 has 16 residues. Germline-derived CDR1 and CDR2 are LNHNV and YYDKDF (reference sequence).